This T cell receptor beta chain was retrieved from a study of blood T cell repertoires in COVID-19. On the study more broadly: Samples taken during acute and convalescent COVID-19 were collected in the United States, Italy and Spain. PBMCs, B-cell-depleted T cells, or T cells provided the cDNA or gDNA that made up the material.

Authors' data handling: For nucleated cells, counts were estimated from reference gene primer amplification. This table comes from immunoSEQ multiplex PCR, and its TCRdb copy is limited to in-frame clones, with some not included. V and J calls and clone size come straight from that table; D and trimming were deduced from the DNA. Of fewer than 100,000 clones listed, around 90% are singletons. This CDR3 region has 15 residues. The V end was cut by 1 base, the J end by 6 bases, with 16 bases between. CDR1 SGHRS and CDR2 YFSETQ come from the germline V gene. This TCR was recovered from a man between 65 and 80 years old with acute or convalescent COVID-19. The chain employs TRBV5-1 and TRBJ1-1, with a tentative D call TRBD1 (5 bases). The sequencing input was peripheral blood. CDR3 nucleotides: TGCGCCAGCAGCTTGCTCCTGGGGCGAGATTCTGAAGCTTTCTTT. It is translated as CASSLLLGRDSEAFF.